The 2 T cell receptor beta chains below were found in one sample sequenced in a study of shared clonotypes between healthy human individuals. Terminally differentiated effector memory CD45RA+ cells were left out of the naive CD8 fraction, which was CD45RO-negative and positively selected for CCR7. The table came from immunoSEQ multiplex PCR; TCRdb's copy has only in-frame clones and leaves some out. The sample has around 550,000 clones, 90% to 95% seen once; the top ten hold over 0.1%. Sequencing was done on a sample of naive CD8+ T cells sorted from blood. These receptors were obtained from a woman aged 25 to 39 in good health.

The genes are TRBV6-6 and TRBJ2-1, with D uncertain. V gave up 6 bases and J gave up 8 bases, with 14 bases separating them. Germline V gene lookup returns CDR1 MNHNY and CDR2 SVGAGI (reference sequence). The CDR3 totals 13 residues. CDR3 nucleotides: TGTGCCAGCAGCGACCAGCTACAAGATGAGCAGTTCTTC. Residues: CASSDQLQDEQFF.

The CDR3 region has the DNA TGCGCCAGCAGCCACCCCGGTGGTCCCTCCAGCTACGAGCAGTACTTC. Translating it yields CASSHPGGPSSYEQYF. V is TRBV4-1 and J is TRBJ2-7; D not resolved. V lost 3 bases and J lost 3, with 18 bases in between. CDR3 size: 16 residues. Germline V CDR1 and CDR2: MGHRA, YSYEKL.